The 32 T cell receptor beta chains given below trace back to one sample, sequenced in a study of PD-1 blockade in mismatch repair-deficient tumors. TCRdb keeps only in-frame clones here, not all; method: immunoSEQ multiplex PCR. The data hold 70,000 to 95,000 clones, with more than 80% observed a single time. The sample in question was peripheral blood, obtained 44 weeks after starting pembrolizumab. These receptor sequences come from an adult with mismatch repair-deficient cancer.

J is TRBJ2-5 and V is TRBV11-3; 8 bases are a match to TRBD2. Trimming took 5 bases from V and 4 from J; bases not matched to a gene: 9. Germline values: CDR1 SGHNT, CDR2 YENEEA. The CDR3 has 15 residues. The CDR3 sequence is CASSPQTSEGETQYF. In DNA form, the CDR3 reads TGTGCCAGCAGCCCGCAGACTAGCGAAGGAGAGACCCAGTACTTC.

The CDR3 DNA sequence: TGTGCCAGCAGCTTACTATACAGGGGCCGTTGGGGCTACACCTTC. This codes for CASSLLYRGRWGYTF. The V call is TRBV7-3, the J call TRBJ1-2; 7 bases fit TRBD1. The CDR3 has 15 residues. The V gene end was trimmed by 2 bases and the J gene end by 8 bases; junction bases not matched to a gene: 11. CDR1 and CDR2 (germline): SGHTA, FQGTGA.

This chain's CDR3 is CASSLGLDEQYF. The DNA of the CDR3 is TGTGCCAGCAGCCTAGGCCTAGACGAGCAGTACTTC. The chain links TRBV11-2 to TRBJ2-7, with D uncertain. Trimming took off 5 bases at V and 5 bases at J, with 10 bases between the two ends. The CDR3 consists of 12 residues. Germline V gene data show CDR1 as SGHAT and CDR2 as FQNNGV.

The chain links TRBV6-6 to TRBJ1-1, with a tentative D call TRBD1 (6 bases). The germline V gene encodes CDR1 MNHNY and CDR2 SVGAGI (reference sequence). V was trimmed by 5 bases and J by 0 bases, leaving 13 bases between them. The CDR3 covers 15 residues. CDR3 bases: TGTGCCAGCAGTCTACCCGGACAGCTGAACACTGAAGCTTTCTTT. This encodes CASSLPGQLNTEAFF.

This chain uses TRBV6-1 with TRBJ2-7, with D perhaps matching TRBD1 (5 bases). The CDR3 spans 15 residues. Between the trimmed V and J ends, which lost 6 bases and 4 bases, there was a span of 19 bases. Germline CDR1 reads MNHNS; CDR2 reads SASEGT. The CDR3 DNA sequence: TGTGCCAGCAGACCAATGGCAGTAGCAGGGTACGAGCAGTACTTC. Protein: CASRPMAVAGYEQYF.

This clone was seen a few times. CDR3 amino acids: CAWSVLGYGYTF. The CDR3 DNA is TGTGCCTGGAGTGTACTAGGCTATGGCTACACCTTC. The chain carries TRBV30 and TRBJ1-2, with D hard to call. V was pared by 0 bases and J by 4 bases, with 6 bases between. The CDR3 contains 12 residues. CDR1 GTSNPN and CDR2 SVGIG come from the germline V gene (reference sequence).

This rearrangement joins TRBV19 to TRBJ1-2; D remains unclear. The length of the CDR3 is 11 residues. Germline V gene data show CDR1 as LNHDA and CDR2 as SQIVND (reference sequence). V dropped 4 bases and J dropped 4 bases, with 4 bases sitting between them. In DNA, the CDR3 is TGTGCCAGTAGTACAATCTATGGCTACACCTTC. Amino acids: CASSTIYGYTF.

This chain joins TRBV5-6 and TRBJ1-5; perhaps TRBD1 as D (5 bases). CDR3 length: 15 amino acids. CDR1 and CDR2 from the germline V gene are SGHDT and YYEEEE. V was shortened by 1 base and J by 2 bases, with 10 bases between the two germline ends. The CDR3 here is CASSLMQGGNQPQHF. For the CDR3, the DNA is TGTGCCAGCAGCTTGATGCAGGGTGGCAATCAGCCCCAGCATTTT.

This chain uses TRBV7-2 with TRBJ2-1; 12 bases are a match to TRBD2. The CDR3 consists of 16 residues. Trimming at V came to 5 bases and at J to 7 bases, leaving 9 bases not matched to a gene. Germline loops: CDR1 SGHTA, CDR2 FQGNSA. Here the CDR3 reads CASSPWTSGIRNEQFF. CDR3 nucleotide sequence: TGTGCCAGCAGCCCGTGGACTAGCGGGATAAGAAATGAGCAGTTCTTC.

The chain couples TRBV19 to TRBJ1-4; 8 bases align to TRBD1. CDR3 size: 14 residues. Trimming at V came to 6 bases and at J to 7 bases, leaving 7 bases not matched to a gene. Germline CDR1 LNHDA, CDR2 SQIVND (reference sequence). This chain's CDR3 is CASSGQGNSEKLFF. The CDR3 nucleotides read TGTGCCAGTAGCGGACAGGGTAATAGTGAAAAACTGTTTTTT. Full variable domain (outside the CDR3, taken from reference TRBV19 and TRBJ1-4): DGGITQSPKYLFRKEGQNVTLSCEQNLNHDAMYWYRQDPGQGLRLIYYSQIVNDFQKGDIAEGYSVSREKKESFPLTVTSAQKNPTAFYLCASSGQGNSEKLFFGSGTQLSVL.

This sequence joins TRBV11-2 and TRBJ1-1, with D maybe TRBD1 (6 bases). There are 16 residues in the CDR3. Germline loops: CDR1 SGHAT, CDR2 FQNNGV. Trimming took 5 bases from V and 0 from J, leaving 16 bases between them. The CDR3 DNA sequence: TGTGCCAGCAGCCCAAGGGGGGGACTGATGAACACTGAAGCTTTCTTT. It is translated as CASSPRGGLMNTEAFF.

This clone was detected only a few times. The rearrangement links TRBV7-2 to TRBJ1-5; D is unresolved. Germline CDR1 is SGHTA and CDR2 is FQGNSA. The ends were cut back, 5 bases at V and 7 bases at J, with 9 bases in the middle. The CDR3 totals 12 residues. The CDR3 region is CASSAGPQPQHF. Written as DNA, the CDR3 is TGTGCCAGCAGCGCCGGCCCCCAGCCCCAGCATTTT. Full variable domain (outside the CDR3, taken from reference TRBV7-2 and TRBJ1-5): GAGVSQSPSNKVTEKGKDVELRCDPISGHTALYWYRQSLGQGLEFLIYFQGNSAPDKSGLPSDRFSAERTGGSVSTLTIQRTQQEDSAVYLCASSAGPQPQHFGDGTRLSIL.

This clone was picked up one time. The chain has TRBV13 and TRBJ2-7; 8 bases match TRBD2. Germline loops: CDR1 PRHDT, CDR2 FYEKMQ (reference sequence). The CDR3 sequence is 15 residues long. V trimming: 3 bases; J trimming: 6 bases; junction bases outside the gene matches: 10. Here the CDR3 reads CASSFREGRYGEQYF. CDR3 nucleotide sequence: TGTGCCAGCAGCTTCCGGGAGGGCCGATACGGCGAGCAGTACTTC. The variable domain in full, with the rest retrieved from reference TRBV13 and TRBJ2-7, is AAGVIQSPRHLIKEKRETATLKCYPIPRHDTVYWYQQGPGQDPQFLISFYEKMQSDKGSIPDRFSAQQFSDYHSELNMSSLELGDSALYFCASSFREGRYGEQYFGPGTRLTVT.

This clone is medium-sized (0.01 to 0.1%) within its sample. The identical CDR3 is also encoded by other nucleotide sequences in the sample. The genes are TRBV7-9 and TRBJ1-2, with D perhaps TRBD1 (5 bases). This CDR3 has 14 amino acids. Germline V CDR1 and CDR2: SEHNR, FQNEAQ (reference sequence). Trimming took 0 bases from V and 5 from J, leaving 10 bases between them. In nucleotides, the CDR3 is TGTGCCAGCAGCTTAGCGGCGGGACTTTATGGCTACACCTTC. It specifies CASSLAAGLYGYTF.

The chain combines TRBV2 with TRBJ2-7; D not certain. Germline V gene lookup returns CDR1 SNHLY and CDR2 FYNNEI. Trimming took off 4 bases at V and 1 base at J, with 14 bases between the two ends. The CDR3 has 15 amino acids. In DNA, the CDR3 is TGTGCCAGCAGTGCAAGGTGGACGCCGTCCTACGAGCAGTACTTC. This gives the protein CASSARWTPSYEQYF.

The CDR3 sequence is CASSVSVYNEQFF. In nucleotides, the CDR3 is TGTGCCAGCAGCGTAAGTGTTTACAATGAGCAGTTCTTC. The chain carries TRBV9 and TRBJ2-1, with no clear D. CDR3 length: 13 residues. Germline-derived CDR1 and CDR2 are SGDLS and YYNGEE. V lost 1 base and J lost 4, with 6 bases in between.

The V and J genes are TRBV29-1 and TRBJ1-2; 7 bases agree with TRBD1. Trimming cost V 2 bases and J 4 bases; bases outside gene matches: 4. CDR3 length: 13 amino acids. CDR1 is SQVTM and CDR2 is ANQGSEA in the germline V gene. In DNA form, the CDR3 reads TGCAGCGTTGAAAGGGGGCAGGGCTATGGCTACACCTTC. As protein: CSVERGQGYGYTF.

The V gene is TRBV6-6, the J gene TRBJ1-4; D unclear. Trimming removed 8 bases from V and 0 bases from J, with 13 bases in between. The germline CDR1 and CDR2 sequences are MNHNY and SVGAGI (reference sequence). The CDR3 is made up of 15 amino acids. The CDR3 reads CASCRGIATNEKLFF. The CDR3 bases are TGTGCCAGCTGCAGAGGAATAGCAACTAATGAAAAACTGTTTTTT.

The chain is built from TRBV18 and TRBJ2-2, with D possibly being TRBD2 (5 bases). In germline, CDR1 is KGHSH, CDR2 LQKENI. CDR3 length: 14 amino acids. The V end was cut by 3 bases, the J end by 6 bases, with 11 bases between. As DNA, the CDR3 is TGTGCCAGCTCACCTTCTCGGGAAGCCGGGGAGCTGTTTTTT. Protein product: CASSPSREAGELFF.

The chain joins TRBV5-4 to TRBJ2-5, with D perhaps matching TRBD1 (6 bases). The CDR3 loop spans 14 amino acids. V was clipped by 1 base and J by 4 bases, with 11 bases between them. CDR1 and CDR2 from the germline V gene are SGHNT and YYREEE (reference sequence). The CDR3 nucleotides are TGTGCCAGCAGCTTGTCCGGGACAATAGAGACCCAGTACTTC. Its protein is CASSLSGTIETQYF.

This chain uses TRBV11-3 with TRBJ2-1, with 10 bases aligning to TRBD1. From germline, CDR1 is SGHNT and CDR2 YENEEA. V trimming: 5 bases; J trimming: 6 bases; junction bases outside the gene matches: 4. The CDR3 loop spans 14 amino acids. CDR3 region: CASSDRTGGNEQFF. In DNA form, the CDR3 reads TGTGCCAGCAGCGATCGGACAGGGGGCAATGAGCAGTTCTTC.

The gene calls are TRBV7-9 and TRBJ1-1; TRBD1 might be the D (6 bases). Germline CDR1 reads SEHNR; CDR2 reads FQNEAQ (reference sequence). This CDR3 is 14 amino acids long. V lost 1 base to trimming and J lost 0 bases, with 6 bases between them. The CDR3 here is CASSLGGLNTEAFF. The DNA of the CDR3 is TGTGCCAGCAGCTTAGGGGGGCTGAACACTGAAGCTTTCTTT.

The V call is TRBV7-3, the J call TRBJ2-3; weak D call: TRBD2 (5 bases). Germline-derived CDR1 and CDR2 are SGHTA and FQGTGA. Trimming shortened V by 5 bases and J by 3 bases, and 9 bases separated the two germline ends. The CDR3 has 13 residues. CDR3 residues: CASSPTRTDTQYF. CDR3 coding DNA: TGTGCCAGCAGCCCCACTAGAACAGATACGCAGTATTTT. Supplemented by reference TRBV7-3 and TRBJ2-3, the full variable domain reads GAGVSQTPSNKVTEKGKYVELRCDPISGHTALYWYRQSLGQGPEFLIYFQGTGAADDSGLPNDRFFAVRPEGSVSTLKIQRTERGDSAVYLCASSPTRTDTQYFGPGTRLTVL.

V is TRBV27 and J is TRBJ2-7; D remains ambiguous. Germline CDR1 reads MNHEY; CDR2 reads SMNVEV (reference sequence). CDR3 length: 14 residues. Trimming took 1 base from V and 0 from J, leaving 7 bases between them. CDR3 in DNA: TGTGCCAGCAGTTTATTCAGTAGCTCCTACGAGCAGTACTTC. Its protein is CASSLFSSSYEQYF.

V gene TRBV18 combines with J gene TRBJ2-5; 8 bases fit TRBD1. With 2 bases clipped from V and 5 bases from J, the junction kept 1 base outside the gene matches. The germline V gene encodes CDR1 KGHSH and CDR2 LQKENI. The CDR3 is 13 amino acids. The CDR3 sequence is CASSPNRGETQYF. The CDR3 bases are TGTGCCAGCTCACCAAACAGGGGGGAGACCCAGTACTTC. Variable domain in full (rest from reference TRBV18 and TRBJ2-5): NAGVMQNPRHLVRRRGQEARLRCSPMKGHSHVYWYRQLPEEGLKFMVYLQKENIIDESGMPKERFSAEFPKEGPSILRIQQVVRGDSAAYFCASSPNRGETQYFGPGTRLLVL.

The gene calls are TRBV6-5 and TRBJ1-5; no firm D call. The V gene lost 2 bases and the J gene lost 4 bases, with 9 bases spanning the gap. The germline V gene has CDR1 MNHEY and CDR2 SVGAGI. The CDR3 covers 14 residues. CDR3 in DNA: TGTGCCAGCAGTTACGAGGGTCCGAATCAGCCCCAGCATTTT. As protein: CASSYEGPNQPQHF.

This clone has a single count. The chain's CDR3 is CSVEDLGGLQYF. DNA for the CDR3: TGCAGCGTTGAAGATCTCGGAGGGCTGCAGTATTTT. This chain links TRBV29-1 with TRBJ2-3; possible D gene TRBD2, 6 bases. Germline V lookup: CDR1 SQVTM, CDR2 ANQGSEA. The V end lost 0 bases, the J end lost 11 bases, and 12 bases lay between the germline ends. CDR3 size: 12 residues.

The CDR3 here is CASSVGANQPQHF. The CDR3 nucleotides are TGCGCCAGCAGTGTAGGGGCCAATCAGCCCCAGCATTTT. V is TRBV10-2 and J is TRBJ1-5, with D possibly being TRBD1 (5 bases). Deletions cut 4 bases from V and 3 bases from J, with 7 bases between. The CDR3 length is 13 residues. From germline, CDR1 is WSHSY and CDR2 SAAADI.

This clone was observed a few times. The V call is TRBV6-5, the J call TRBJ2-7, with D possibly matching TRBD2 (6 bases). The CDR3 covers 12 residues. Trimming stripped 2 bases from V and 7 bases from J, with 9 bases between. Germline CDR1 reads MNHEY; CDR2 reads SVGAGI. This CDR3 reads CASSYAAGEQYF. The CDR3 region has the DNA TGTGCCAGCAGTTACGCGGCGGGGGAGCAGTACTTC.

This rearrangement joins TRBV4-3 to TRBJ2-1, with TRBD2 matching 8 bases. CDR3 length equals 15 residues. Germline values: CDR1 LGHNA, CDR2 YSLEER. V lost 3 bases to trimming and J lost 3 bases; unmatched junction nucleotides: 4. The CDR3 DNA is TGCGCCAGCAGCCATCGAAGCGGGGGCTACAATGAGCAGTTCTTC. As protein: CASSHRSGGYNEQFF.

The chain combines TRBV20-1 with TRBJ1-5, with D tentatively TRBD1 (5 bases). Per the germline V gene, CDR1 is DFQATT and CDR2 is SNEGSKA (reference sequence). There are 11 residues in the CDR3. Between the trimmed V and J ends, which lost 3 bases and 6 bases, there was a span of 6 bases. Written as DNA, the CDR3 is TGCAGTGCTAGCGGGGGTCAGCCCCAGCATTTT. Protein: CSASGGQPQHF.

This clone was counted ten times or more. The V call is TRBV4-1, the J call TRBJ2-2, with D unclear. Trimming took 1 base from V and 4 from J, leaving 7 bases between them. The CDR3 sequence is 14 residues long. Germline V gene lookup returns CDR1 MGHRA and CDR2 YSYEKL. The CDR3 spells CASSQALFTGELFF. CDR3 DNA sequence: TGCGCCAGCAGCCAAGCCCTTTTCACCGGGGAGCTGTTTTTT.